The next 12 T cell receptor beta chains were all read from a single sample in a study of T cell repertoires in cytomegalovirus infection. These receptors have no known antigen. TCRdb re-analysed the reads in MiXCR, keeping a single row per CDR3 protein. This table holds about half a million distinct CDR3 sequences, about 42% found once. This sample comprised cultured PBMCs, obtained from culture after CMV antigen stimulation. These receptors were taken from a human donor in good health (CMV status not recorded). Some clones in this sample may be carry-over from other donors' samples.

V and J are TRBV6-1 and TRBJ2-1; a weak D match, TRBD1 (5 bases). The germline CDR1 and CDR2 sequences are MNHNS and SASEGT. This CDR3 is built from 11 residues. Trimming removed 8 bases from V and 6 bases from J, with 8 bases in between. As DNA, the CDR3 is TGTGCCAGCCCCAGGGCCAATGAGCAGTTCTTC. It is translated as CASPRANEQFF.

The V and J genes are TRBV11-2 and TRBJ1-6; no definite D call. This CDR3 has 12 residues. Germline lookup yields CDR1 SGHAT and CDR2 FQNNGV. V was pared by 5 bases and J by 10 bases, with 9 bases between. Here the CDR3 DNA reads TGTGCCAGCAGCCAATTTCAGTCACCCCTCCACTTT. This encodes CASSQFQSPLHF. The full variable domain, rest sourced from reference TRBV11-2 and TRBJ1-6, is EAGVAQSPRYKIIEKRQSVAFWCNPISGHATLYWYQQILGQGPKLLIQFQNNGVVDDSQLPKDRFSAERLKGVDSTLKIQPAKLEDSAVYLCASSQFQSPLHFGNGTRLTVT.

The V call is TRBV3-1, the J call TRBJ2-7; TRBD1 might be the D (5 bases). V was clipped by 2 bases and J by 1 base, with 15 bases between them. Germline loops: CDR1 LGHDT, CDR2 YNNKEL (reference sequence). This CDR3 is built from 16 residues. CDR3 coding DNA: TGTGCCAGCAGCCAATTTCCGAAGGGGAAATCCTACGAGCAGTACTTC. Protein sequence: CASSQFPKGKSYEQYF.

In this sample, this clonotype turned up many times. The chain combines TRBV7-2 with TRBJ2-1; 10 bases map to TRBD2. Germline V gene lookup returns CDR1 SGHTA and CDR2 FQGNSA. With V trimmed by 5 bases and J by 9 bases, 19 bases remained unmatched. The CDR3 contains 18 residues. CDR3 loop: CASSLSLSGRGGKGEQFF. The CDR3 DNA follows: TGTGCCAGCAGCCTGTCACTAAGCGGGAGGGGTGGAAAGGGTGAGCAGTTCTTC.

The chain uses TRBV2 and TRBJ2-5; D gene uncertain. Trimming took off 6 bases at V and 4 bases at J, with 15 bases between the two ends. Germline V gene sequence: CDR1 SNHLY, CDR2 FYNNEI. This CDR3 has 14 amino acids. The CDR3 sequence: CASRARLLRETQYF. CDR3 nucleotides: TGTGCCAGCAGGGCACGACTCCTCCGAGAGACCCAGTACTTC.

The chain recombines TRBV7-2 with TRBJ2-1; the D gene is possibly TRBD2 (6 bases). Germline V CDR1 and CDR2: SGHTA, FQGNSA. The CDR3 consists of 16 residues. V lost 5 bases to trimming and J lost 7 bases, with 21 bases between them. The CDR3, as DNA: TGTGCCAGCAGCCCTAGGGTGGCGGGGAAACAAAATGAGCAGTTCTTC. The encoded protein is CASSPRVAGKQNEQFF.

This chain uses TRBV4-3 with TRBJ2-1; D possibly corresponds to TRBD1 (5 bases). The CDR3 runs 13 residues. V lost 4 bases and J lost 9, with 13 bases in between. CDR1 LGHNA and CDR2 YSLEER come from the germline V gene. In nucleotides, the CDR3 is TGCGCCAGCAGCCCGCAAAGGGGTTCTGAGCAGTTCTTC. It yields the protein CASSPQRGSEQFF.

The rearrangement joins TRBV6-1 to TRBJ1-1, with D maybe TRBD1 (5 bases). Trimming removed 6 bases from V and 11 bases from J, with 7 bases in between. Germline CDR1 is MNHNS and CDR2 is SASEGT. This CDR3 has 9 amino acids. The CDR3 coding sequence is TGTGCCAGCAGAGAGGGGGCTTTCTTT. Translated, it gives CASREGAFF.

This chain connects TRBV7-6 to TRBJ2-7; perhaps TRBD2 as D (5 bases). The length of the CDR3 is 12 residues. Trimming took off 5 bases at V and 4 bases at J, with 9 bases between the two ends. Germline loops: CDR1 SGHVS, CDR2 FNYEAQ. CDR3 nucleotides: TGTGCCAGCAGCACAAGGAGGTACGAGCAGTACTTC. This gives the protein CASSTRRYEQYF.

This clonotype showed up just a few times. In DNA form, the CDR3 reads TGTGCCAGCAGCTTTTCAGCGGGGGGGCACTACAATGAGCAGTTCTTC. This encodes CASSFSAGGHYNEQFF. The rearrangement uses TRBV7-2 and TRBJ2-1; TRBD2 matches 10 bases. This CDR3 has 16 residues. From germline, CDR1 is SGHTA and CDR2 FQGNSA. V was clipped by 3 bases and J by 3 bases; unmatched bases: 5.

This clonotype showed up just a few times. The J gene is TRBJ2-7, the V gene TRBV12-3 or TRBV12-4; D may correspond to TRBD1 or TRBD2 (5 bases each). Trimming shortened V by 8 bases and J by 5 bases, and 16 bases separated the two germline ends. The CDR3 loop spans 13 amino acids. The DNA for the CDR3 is TGTGCCAGCTCCCCAGGGAGTGGGCACGAGCAGTACTTC. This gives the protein CASSPGSGHEQYF.

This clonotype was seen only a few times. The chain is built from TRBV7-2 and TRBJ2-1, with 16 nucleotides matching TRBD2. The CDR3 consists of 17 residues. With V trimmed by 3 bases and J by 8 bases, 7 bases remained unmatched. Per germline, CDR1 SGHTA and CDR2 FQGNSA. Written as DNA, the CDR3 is TGTGCCAGCAGCTTGGAGGTGGGACTAGCGGGGGGGCATGAGCAGTTCTTC. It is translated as CASSLEVGLAGGHEQFF.